Listed below are T cell receptor beta chains from one sample, sequenced in a study of blood T cell repertoires in COVID-19. Sequencing was performed with immunoSEQ multiplex PCR; in TCRdb, only in-frame clones are kept and a portion is missing. Here the sample spans 210,000 or so clones, 75% to 90% being singletons. The sample comprised peripheral blood. All receptors come from a woman in her thirties or forties with acute or convalescent COVID-19. CDR3s include the opening cysteine and the closing phenylalanine or tryptophan. The order of the fields is clone size, D gene, V gene, J gene, CDR3 protein, CDR3 DNA. A D gene is named only where the DNA matches it firmly. Only part of the rows carry a size: once, few, many, or a class if the clone is expanded.

NA,NA,TRBV5-1,TRBJ1-1,CASSLLLDTEAFF,TGCGCCAGCAGCTTGTTGTTAGACACTGAAGCTTTCTTT
NA,NA,TRBV4-1,TRBJ1-1,CASSQVPTTVNTEAFF,TGCGCCAGCAGCCAAGTCCCCACCACAGTGAACACTGAAGCTTTCTTT
NA,TRBD2,TRBV3-1/TRBV3-2,TRBJ2-5,CASSHTMFLAGGQETQYF,TGTGCCAGCAGCCACACGATGTTTCTAGCGGGGGGTCAAGAGACCCAGTACTTC
NA,NA,TRBV28,TRBJ1-1,CASSLSLGSTEAFF,TGTGCCAGCAGTTTAAGTCTCGGGTCCACTGAAGCTTTCTTT
NA,NA,TRBV7-9,TRBJ2-1,CASTITLAAWFF,TGTGCCAGCACCATTACGCTAGCCGCGTGGTTCTTC
NA,NA,TRBV7-2,TRBJ1-4,CASSLATREKLFF,TGTGCCAGCAGCTTAGCAACGCGTGAAAAACTGTTTTTT
NA,NA,TRBV28,TRBJ1-1,CASLYQGERAFF,TGTGCCAGCCTCTACCAAGGGGAAAGAGCTTTCTTT
NA,TRBD1,TRBV29-1,TRBJ1-1,CSASGQGATEAFF,TGCAGCGCCTCCGGACAGGGGGCCACTGAAGCTTTCTTT
NA,TRBD1,TRBV5-4,TRBJ1-1,CASRYSGQGNTEAFF,TGTGCCAGCAGATACTCGGGACAGGGGAACACTGAAGCTTTCTTT
NA,NA,TRBV4-2,TRBJ1-5,CATSFGQGDYQPQHF,TGTGCCACATCCTTTGGGCAGGGCGACTATCAGCCCCAGCATTTT
NA,NA,TRBV10-3,TRBJ1-1,CAISESKGVHLNTEAFF,TGTGCCATCAGTGAGTCGAAAGGGGTCCACCTGAACACTGAAGCTTTCTTT
NA,TRBD1,TRBV19,TRBJ1-3,CASRTGTAGNTIYF,TGTGCCAGCCGAACCGGGACAGCTGGAAACACCATATATTTT
NA,TRBD1,TRBV6-6,TRBJ2-5,CASSYRDRERETQYF,TGTGCCAGCAGTTACCGGGACAGGGAGCGGGAGACCCAGTACTTC
NA,TRBD1,TRBV6-5,TRBJ1-3,CASRTGQGGNTIYF,TGTGCCAGCAGGACCGGACAGGGTGGGAACACCATATATTTT
NA,NA,TRBV7-8,TRBJ2-4,CASSLEGGQRVRYF,TGTGCCAGCAGCTTAGAGGGAGGACAACGCGTGCGGTACTTC
few,NA,TRBV4-1,TRBJ1-6,CASSLYQGIDSPLHF,TGCGCCAGCAGCCTGTACCAGGGTATCGATTCACCCCTCCACTTT
few,NA,TRBV2,TRBJ1-1,CASTEAGQGEAFF,TGTGCCAGCACGGAGGCGGGGCAGGGTGAAGCTTTCTTT
NA,TRBD1,TRBV19,TRBJ1-2,CASLQGAGYGYTF,TGTGCCAGTCTGCAGGGGGCCGGCTATGGCTACACCTTC
NA,TRBD1,TRBV6-5,TRBJ1-5,CASPDRDSNQPQHF,TGTGCCAGCCCTGACAGGGATAGCAATCAGCCCCAGCATTTT
NA,NA,TRBV9,TRBJ1-2,CARDRVNYGYTF,TGTGCCCGCGACCGGGTGAACTATGGCTACACCTTC
NA,TRBD1,TRBV7-6,TRBJ1-3,CASSLATGGIGNTIYF,TGTGCCAGCAGCTTAGCGACAGGGGGCATTGGAAACACCATATATTTT
NA,NA,TRBV24-1,TRBJ2-3,CATSDAVPDTQYF,TGTGCCACCAGTGACGCGGTTCCAGATACGCAGTATTTT
NA,NA,TRBV7-9,TRBJ1-1,CASSLRGKGYTEAFF,TGTGCCAGCAGCTTACGAGGGAAAGGGTACACTGAAGCTTTCTTT
NA,NA,TRBV5-4,TRBJ1-2,CASSRSVNQDYGYTF,TGTGCCAGCAGCAGGTCCGTGAATCAGGACTATGGCTACACCTTC
NA,TRBD1,TRBV6-5,TRBJ1-1,CASSPLGQGNTEAFF,TGTGCCAGCAGTCCCCTGGGACAGGGAAACACTGAAGCTTTCTTT
NA,TRBD1,TRBV7-8,TRBJ1-2,CASSLTGGHGYTF,TGTGCCAGCAGCTTAACAGGGGGACATGGCTACACCTTC
NA,NA,TRBV6-5,TRBJ1-5,CASDLGHELNQPQHF,TGTGCCAGCGACCTTGGACACGAACTTAATCAGCCCCAGCATTTT
NA,NA,TRBV5-1,TRBJ2-2,CASSPWGRETGELFF,TGCGCCAGCAGCCCATGGGGCAGGGAAACCGGGGAGCTGTTTTTT
once,NA,TRBV5-1,TRBJ2-3,CASSLGIGRGPSGDTQYF,TGCGCCAGCAGCCTAGGGATCGGGCGGGGCCCCTCGGGAGATACGCAGTATTTT
NA,TRBD1,TRBV24-1,TRBJ2-3,CATSDLLGTGGMTDTQYF,TGTGCCACCAGTGATTTGCTCGGGACAGGGGGGATGACAGATACGCAGTATTTT
NA,TRBD2,TRBV13,TRBJ2-3,CASSLREGKGTDTQYF,TGTGCCAGCAGCTTGAGGGAGGGGAAGGGAACAGATACGCAGTATTTT
NA,NA,TRBV11-3,TRBJ1-1,CASSLDFYMRRRSWTEAFF,TGTGCCAGCAGCTTAGATTTTTATATGCGGCGTCGGTCATGGACTGAAGCTTTCTTT
NA,NA,TRBV27,TRBJ1-6,CASSLSGNSPLHF,TGTGCCAGCAGTTTATCGGGCAATTCACCCCTCCACTTT
NA,NA,TRBV3-1/TRBV3-2,TRBJ1-4,CASSHSIPDNEKLFF,TGTGCCAGCAGCCATTCTATCCCCGATAATGAAAAACTGTTTTTT
NA,NA,TRBV7-8,TRBJ1-2,CASSPTVNYGYTF,TGTGCCAGCAGCCCCACAGTGAACTATGGCTACACCTTC
NA,NA,TRBV9,TRBJ2-1,CASSVEGGGGDLYNEQFF,TGTGCCAGCAGCGTAGAGGGAGGAGGGGGGGACCTCTACAATGAGCAGTTCTTC
NA,NA,TRBV19,TRBJ2-2,CASSITANTGELFF,TGTGCCAGTAGTATAACAGCGAACACCGGGGAGCTGTTTTTT
NA,TRBD2,TRBV9,TRBJ2-3,CASSVATLAGRADTQYF,TGTGCCAGCAGCGTAGCTACACTAGCGGGGCGGGCAGATACGCAGTATTTT
NA,NA,TRBV7-9,TRBJ1-1,CASSLLKAYTEAFF,TGTGCCAGCAGCTTATTAAAAGCATACACTGAAGCTTTCTTT
NA,NA,TRBV19,TRBJ1-5,CASSILSQGGAVQPQHF,TGTGCCAGTAGTATCCTATCTCAGGGTGGGGCGGTTCAGCCCCAGCATTTT
NA,TRBD1,TRBV9,TRBJ1-2,CASSVAVGGVYGYTF,TGTGCCAGCAGCGTAGCCGTAGGGGGCGTCTATGGCTACACCTTC
once,TRBD1,TRBV18,TRBJ2-5,CASSPGTGSQTQYF,TGTGCCAGCTCACCCGGGACAGGTTCGCAGACCCAGTACTTC
NA,NA,TRBV6-1,TRBJ1-1,CASSERQINTEAFF,TGTGCCAGCAGTGAAAGACAGATTAACACTGAAGCTTTCTTT
NA,NA,TRBV5-8,TRBJ2-5,CASSSPGSKETQYF,TGTGCCAGCAGCTCACCGGGATCGAAAGAGACCCAGTACTTC
NA,TRBD2,TRBV28,TRBJ2-1,CASYKSSGYNEQFF,TGTGCCAGCTATAAATCTAGCGGGTACAATGAGCAGTTCTTC
NA,NA,TRBV13,TRBJ1-4,CASSRGHLSTNEKLFF,TGTGCCAGCAGCAGGGGACATCTTTCAACTAATGAAAAACTGTTTTTT
NA,NA,TRBV30,TRBJ2-1,CAWSVQGNEQFF,TGTGCCTGGAGTGTACAGGGAAATGAGCAGTTCTTC
NA,TRBD1,TRBV7-8,TRBJ1-5,CASSLVYGTGFGSNQPQHF,TGTGCCAGCAGCTTAGTGTACGGGACAGGTTTCGGGAGCAATCAGCCCCAGCATTTT
NA,TRBD2,TRBV18,TRBJ2-3,CASSPTSGATDTQYF,TGTGCCAGCTCACCGACTAGCGGGGCCACAGATACGCAGTATTTT
NA,TRBD2,TRBV4-2,TRBJ2-5,CASSQDMASGSQETQYF,TGTGCCAGCAGCCAAGATATGGCTAGCGGGAGCCAAGAGACCCAGTACTTC
once,NA,TRBV9,TRBJ2-1,CASSAGYVAEYNEQFF,TGTGCCAGCAGCGCCGGGTACGTAGCAGAATACAATGAGCAGTTCTTC
NA,TRBD2,TRBV2,TRBJ2-1,CASSEVSGGPYNEQFF,TGTGCCAGCAGTGAAGTCTCGGGGGGGCCCTACAATGAGCAGTTCTTC
NA,NA,TRBV12-5,TRBJ2-3,CVLSPYPSGVTDTQYF,TGTGTGCTATCCCCTTACCCTTCAGGGGTAACAGATACGCAGTATTTT
NA,TRBD1,TRBV6-5,TRBJ2-4,CASSPGQGAQNIQYF,TGTGCCAGCAGCCCCGGACAGGGGGCCCAAAACATTCAGTACTTC
NA,TRBD1,TRBV7-9,TRBJ1-6,CASSATGGYSPLHF,TGTGCCAGCAGCGCGACAGGGGGTTATTCACCCCTCCACTTT